The present entry profiles one T cell receptor beta chain with its context. This record belongs to a study of cytomegalovirus exposure and HLA in healthy donors. CDR1 is LGHNA and CDR2 is YNFKEQ in the germline V gene. V was trimmed by 0 bases and J by 6 bases, leaving 14 bases between them. This CDR3 has 15 residues. In the PCR, 60 Vbeta and 13 Jbeta primers were used. TCRdb keeps only in-frame clones here, not all; method: immunoSEQ multiplex PCR. The table has under 150,000 clones, 83% seen once. This receptor was obtained from a girl aged 2-10 years in good health and CMV-seronegative. V and J are TRBV4-2 and TRBJ1-2; TRBD1 is a possible D gene (6 bases). Sequenced input: PBMCs. CDR3: CASSQDLQGLDGYTF. The CDR3 DNA reads as TGTGCCAGCAGCCAAGATCTGCAGGGGCTTGATGGCTACACCTTC.